The following is a T cell receptor (beta chain) sequence with its context. Its specificity is unknown. This sample is drawn from a study of identical twins. The study's findings and limits: Beta out-of-frame sequences displayed a weaker excess of sharing between twins. Modelling approaches yielded underestimates of out-of-frame TCR alpha sharing between monozygotic twins.

Using its own MiXCR run on the 5' RACE reads, TCRdb lists one record per CDR3 protein. The table shows 250,000 or so distinct CDR3 sequences, with roughly 8.7% occurring only once. CDR3 length: 15 amino acids. These data were also reused for a study on yellow fever vaccine responses in identical twins.

J is TRBJ2-7 and V is TRBV21-1. TRBV21-1 is a pseudogene locus. Sequencing was done on a sample of CD8+ T cells sorted from blood. The TCR originated in a woman aged 18 to 35 in good health. The DNA for the CDR3 is TGTGCCAGCAGCCTCCTACGGCAGGTCTCCCACGAGCAGTACTTC. Translating gives CASSLLRQVSHEQYF.